The clone carrying this TCR beta chain was found many times. The antigen is unknown. TCRdb used MiXCR to reprocess the RT-PCR reads, holding one entry per CDR3 protein. The sample shows 710,000 or so distinct CDR3 sequences, roughly 14% of them seen only once. This specimen comes from a study of response to subunit inactivated influenza vaccine. Study-wide results and limits: Authors suggested that a seasonal influenza vaccination recruits few new T cells each time.

The TCR comes from a man between 50 and 59 years old who received an inactivated influenza vaccine. The sample in question was PBMCs from blood, obtained 11 to 12 days after vaccination.

CDR3 residues: CASSEGQLSYEQYF. CDR3 in DNA: TGTGCCAGCAGTGAAGGACAGCTATCCTACGAGCAGTACTTC. The chain employs TRBV7-9 and TRBJ2-7, with D tentatively TRBD1 (6 bases). V lost 6 bases to trimming and J lost 1 base, with 13 bases between them. The CDR3 consists of 14 residues. Germline V gene sequence: CDR1 SEHNR, CDR2 FQNEAQ (reference sequence).